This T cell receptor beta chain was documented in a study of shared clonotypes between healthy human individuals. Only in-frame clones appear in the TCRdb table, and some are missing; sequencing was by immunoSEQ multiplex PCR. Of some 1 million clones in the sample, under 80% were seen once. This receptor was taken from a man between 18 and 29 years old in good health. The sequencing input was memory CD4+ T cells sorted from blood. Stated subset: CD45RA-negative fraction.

The DNA for the CDR3 is TGCGCCAGCAGCCAAGTTGGTGCGGAACAGTTCTTC. Translated: CASSQVGAEQFF. The rearrangement uses TRBV4-3 and TRBJ2-1; no definite D call. The CDR3 is 12 amino acids. Trimming took off 1 base at V and 13 bases at J, with 11 bases between the two ends. Germline values: CDR1 LGHNA, CDR2 YSLEER.